Below are 17 T cell receptor beta chains sequenced from a single sample in a study of T-cell memory formation after mild COVID-19. One entry per CDR3 protein, called by TCRdb with MiXCR from the 5' RACE reads. The table has 250,000 to 300,000 distinct CDR3 sequences, roughly 8.2% seen once. Sequencing was carried out using PBMCs or a T cell subset sorted from them (not recorded which). These receptors were obtained from a man aged 18 to 30 who had mild COVID-19 (a few samples of this study predate the infection). Cell type and time point are not known.

This clonotype was seen many times. The rearrangement links TRBV20-1 to TRBJ2-5; D not resolved. In germline, CDR1 is DFQATT, CDR2 SNEGSKA (reference sequence). The CDR3 loop spans 13 amino acids. V was cut by 5 bases and J by 7 bases, with 17 bases left in between. CDR3: CSARVSAIGTQYF. The CDR3 bases are TGCAGTGCTCGGGTCTCGGCAATAGGGACCCAGTACTTC.

This clonotype was observed at least ten times. V gene TRBV5-4 combines with J gene TRBJ2-5; D is unclear. The germline CDR1 and CDR2 sequences are SGHNT and YYREEE (reference sequence). V lost 2 bases to trimming and J lost 1 base, with 12 bases between them. This CDR3 has 15 amino acids. The chain's CDR3 is CASSLSTAPQETQYF. The CDR3 nucleotides read TGTGCCAGCAGCTTATCTACAGCCCCCCAAGAGACCCAGTACTTC.

This clonotype showed up just a few times. The J gene is TRBJ2-1, the V gene TRBV11-2; 7 positions match TRBD2. The ends lost 6 bases at V and 4 bases at J; junction bases unmatched: 15. This CDR3 contains 17 residues. CDR1 and CDR2 (germline): SGHAT, FQNNGV. The CDR3 loop is CASRQTIGSGAYNEQFF. In nucleotides, the CDR3 is TGTGCCAGCAGACAAACCATCGGGAGCGGGGCTTACAATGAGCAGTTCTTC.

This clonotype was counted at least ten times. The V call is TRBV3-1, the J call TRBJ2-2; D not resolved. CDR3 length equals 18 residues. Germline-derived CDR1 and CDR2 are LGHDT and YNNKEL (reference sequence). The germline V and J ends were trimmed by 1 base and 0 bases, with 15 bases remaining between them. The CDR3 region is CASSQAITVTANTGELFF. The CDR3 DNA reads TGTGCCAGCAGCCAAGCGATTACGGTGACCGCGAACACCGGGGAGCTGTTTTTT.

V is TRBV30 and J is TRBJ2-7; the D gene is possibly TRBD2 (5 bases). CDR3 length: 13 amino acids. V lost 0 bases to trimming and J lost 3 bases, with 9 bases between them. Germline CDR1 reads GTSNPN; CDR2 reads SVGIG (reference sequence). This chain's CDR3 is CAWSVQGGYEQYF. Written as DNA, the CDR3 is TGTGCCTGGAGTGTACAAGGAGGCTACGAGCAGTACTTC.

This chain uses TRBV7-6 with TRBJ2-3; D is possibly TRBD1 or TRBD2 (5 bases each). Between the trimmed V and J ends, which lost 1 base and 3 bases, there was a span of 11 bases. The CDR3 loop spans 15 amino acids. In germline, CDR1 is SGHVS, CDR2 FNYEAQ. The CDR3, as DNA: TGTGCCAGCAGCTTAGGTGAGGGGTGGACAGATACGCAGTATTTT. Residues: CASSLGEGWTDTQYF.

This clonotype was seen many times. V and J are TRBV7-9 and TRBJ1-2, with TRBD1 identical over 8 bases. The trim removed 3 bases at V and 3 bases at J, leaving 6 bases unmatched. Germline lookup yields CDR1 SEHNR and CDR2 FQNEAQ (reference sequence). This CDR3 has 15 residues. The CDR3 DNA is TGTGCCAGCAGCTTGTACAGGGGGATGGACTATGGCTACACCTTC. It yields the protein CASSLYRGMDYGYTF.

The chain is built from TRBV6-2 or TRBV6-3 and TRBJ1-5; possible D gene TRBD1, 6 bases. There are 15 residues in the CDR3. V lost 3 bases and J 7 bases, leaving 16 bases between the germline ends. CDR1 is MNHEY and CDR2 is SVGEGT in the germline V gene. The CDR3 region is CASSYGSGGRQPQHF. The CDR3 DNA reads TGTGCCAGCAGTTATGGCTCCGGGGGGCGGCAGCCCCAGCATTTT.

This clonotype was counted between two and nine times. This CDR3 reads CASSLFGSGANVLTF. The CDR3 coding sequence is TGTGCCAGCAGTTTGTTTGGGTCTGGGGCCAACGTCCTGACTTTC. The gene calls are TRBV12-3 or TRBV12-4 and TRBJ2-6; D unclear. Trimming cost V 3 bases and J 1 base, with 7 bases left between them. The CDR3 is 15 residues long.

This clonotype was seen many times. This chain connects TRBV5-1 to TRBJ2-5; possible D gene TRBD2, 5 bases. Germline CDR1 SGHRS, CDR2 YFSETQ. V was trimmed by 0 bases and J by 2 bases, leaving 11 bases between them. The CDR3 length is 15 residues. CDR3 protein: CASSLGDYLQETQYF. CDR3 DNA sequence: TGCGCCAGCAGCTTGGGCGACTACCTACAAGAGACCCAGTACTTC.

This chain joins TRBV7-9 and TRBJ2-3; 12 nucleotides align to TRBD2. The germline V gene has CDR1 SEHNR and CDR2 FQNEAQ (reference sequence). The CDR3 is 17 amino acids. Trimming cost V 5 bases and J 4 bases; bases outside gene matches: 10. CDR3 residues: CASSGRLAGAVADTQYF. The CDR3 nucleotides are TGTGCCAGCAGCGGTCGACTAGCGGGGGCTGTGGCAGATACGCAGTATTTT. Together with reference TRBV7-9 and TRBJ2-3, the CDR3 gives the full variable domain: DTGVSQNPRHKITKRGQNVTFRCDPISEHNRLYWYRQTLGQGPEFLTYFQNEAQLEKSRLLSDRFSAERPKGSFSTLEIQRTEQGDSAMYLCASSGRLAGAVADTQYFGPGTRLTVL.

This clonotype was picked up a small number of times. This sequence joins TRBV27 and TRBJ2-3, with D possibly TRBD2 on 6 matching bases. The germline V gene has CDR1 MNHEY and CDR2 SMNVEV (reference sequence). Trimming pared 0 bases from V and 0 bases from J, leaving 13 bases between. The CDR3 covers 17 residues. CDR3 loop: CASSLSPGDLSTDTQYF. In nucleotides, the CDR3 is TGTGCCAGCAGTTTATCTCCGGGGGACCTCAGCACAGATACGCAGTATTTT.

This clonotype has only a few counts. This chain connects TRBV3-1 to TRBJ2-7, with TRBD1 as a possible D gene (6 bases). V lost 0 bases and J lost 2, with 11 bases in between. Germline lookup yields CDR1 LGHDT and CDR2 YNNKEL (reference sequence). The length of the CDR3 is 15 residues. CDR3 nucleotide sequence: TGTGCCAGCAGCCAAGAGTGGACAGAACCCTACGAGCAGTACTTC. This gives the protein CASSQEWTEPYEQYF.

The V gene is TRBV19, the J gene TRBJ2-3; no clear D gene. Germline-derived CDR1 and CDR2 are LNHDA and SQIVND (reference sequence). The CDR3 has 15 residues. V lost 3 bases, J lost 0 bases, and 10 bases lay in between. CDR3 sequence reads: CASSITTLSTDTQYF. The CDR3 bases are TGTGCCAGTAGTATCACCACACTAAGCACAGATACGCAGTATTTT.

This chain connects TRBV4-3 to TRBJ1-4, with D tentatively TRBD1 (5 bases). Deletions cut 0 bases from V and 7 bases from J, with 15 bases between. Per the germline V gene, CDR1 is LGHNA and CDR2 is YSLEER. The CDR3 is 16 residues long. The CDR3 is CASSQDIRGSIEKLFF. For the CDR3, the DNA is TGCGCCAGCAGCCAAGATATAAGGGGTAGTATTGAAAAACTGTTTTTT.

This clonotype showed up many times. The chain links TRBV4-3 to TRBJ2-3, with 7 bases fitting TRBD1. Looked up from germline, CDR1 is LGHNA and CDR2 is YSLEER. The CDR3 spans 16 residues. The ends lost 4 bases at V and 4 bases at J; junction bases unmatched: 11. CDR3 in DNA: TGCGCCAGCAGCCCGGGGACAGTTGGGAACTCAGATACGCAGTATTTT. It codes for CASSPGTVGNSDTQYF.

The V call is TRBV20-1, the J call TRBJ2-7; D gene uncertain. Germline lookup yields CDR1 DFQATT and CDR2 SNEGSKA (reference sequence). The CDR3 is made up of 11 amino acids. Deletions cut 3 bases from V and 4 bases from J, with 7 bases between. The DNA for the CDR3 is TGCAGTGCTAGTAGGGTTTACGAGCAGTACTTC. Its translation: CSASRVYEQYF.